This TCR beta chain emerged from a study of response to subunit inactivated influenza vaccine. This clonotype showed up many times. Its antigen is not known. TCRdb processed the RT-PCR reads anew with MiXCR; each CDR3 protein has one entry. The sample carries some 600,000 distinct CDR3 sequences, 14% recorded once. Study conclusions and caveats: It was suggested by the authors that few new T cells are recruited by each seasonal influenza vaccination.

CDR1 and CDR2 from the germline V gene are SGHRS and YFSETQ. The CDR3 contains 15 residues. The V and J ends lost 5 bases and 0 bases respectively, with 12 bases between them. This receptor was taken from a man between 50 and 59 years old who received an inactivated influenza vaccine. This chain uses TRBV5-1 with TRBJ2-1, with a possible D match to TRBD2 (5 bases). The source was PBMCs from blood, collected roughly 2 weeks before vaccination. The CDR3 nucleotides are TGCGCCAGCAGAAAACCCGGGGACTCCTACAATGAGCAGTTCTTC. The encoded protein is CASRKPGDSYNEQFF.